This T cell receptor (beta chain) comes out of a study of beta chain features in type 1 diabetes. Study-level findings and limits: A PCR bias possibly favoring shorter templates would apply equally to patients and controls. The naive, central memory and Treg TCRB repertoires of patients appeared to be more similar to one another than those of healthy donors.

The table lists this clone with a few counts. As yet, its antigen is unknown. Germline V gives CDR1 SEHNR, CDR2 FQNEAQ (reference sequence). V lost 4 bases and J lost 0; bases outside the gene matches: 7. This CDR3 contains 16 residues. Reverse transcription of all isolated RNA meant that expressed TCRB transcripts were sequenced. Sequencing used immunoSEQ multiplex PCR; TCRdb keeps in-frame clones, though not all of them. Of 450,000 to 600,000 clones listed, 25% to 35% are singletons. Sequenced sample: naive CD4+ T cells from blood. This clonotype was sampled from a man younger than 35 in good health. The chain employs TRBV7-9 and TRBJ2-5, with 8 bases aligning to TRBD2. Here the CDR3 DNA reads TGTGCCAGCAGCTCCCCGGGGGGGAAGTACCAAGAGACCCAGTACTTC. Translating gives CASSSPGGKYQETQYF. Full variable domain (missing parts from reference TRBV7-9 and TRBJ2-5): DTGVSQNPRHKITKRGQNVTFRCDPISEHNRLYWYRQTLGQGPEFLTYFQNEAQLEKSRLLSDRFSAERPKGSFSTLEIQRTEQGDSAMYLCASSSPGGKYQETQYFGPGTRLLVL.